This record concerns one T cell receptor (beta chain) sequence. The J segment lost 5 bases and the V segment lost 5 bases, leaving 7 bases of the junction unmatched. The CDR3 spans 16 residues. Per germline, CDR1 SGHTA and CDR2 FQGNSA. These data are taken from a study of blood T cell repertoires in COVID-19. Profiling relied on immunoSEQ multiplex PCR, and the TCRdb table lists in-frame clones only, not all of them. The sample shows around 67,000 clones, less than 85% of them seen only once. The sample comprised peripheral blood. This clonotype was sampled from a man older than 75 with active COVID-19. This sequence joins TRBV7-2 and TRBJ2-5, with 14 positions matching TRBD2. The CDR3 DNA reads TGTGCCAGCAGCCCAAGAAGACTAGCGGGGGGGGAGACCCAGTACTTC. Translation gives CASSPRRLAGGETQYF.